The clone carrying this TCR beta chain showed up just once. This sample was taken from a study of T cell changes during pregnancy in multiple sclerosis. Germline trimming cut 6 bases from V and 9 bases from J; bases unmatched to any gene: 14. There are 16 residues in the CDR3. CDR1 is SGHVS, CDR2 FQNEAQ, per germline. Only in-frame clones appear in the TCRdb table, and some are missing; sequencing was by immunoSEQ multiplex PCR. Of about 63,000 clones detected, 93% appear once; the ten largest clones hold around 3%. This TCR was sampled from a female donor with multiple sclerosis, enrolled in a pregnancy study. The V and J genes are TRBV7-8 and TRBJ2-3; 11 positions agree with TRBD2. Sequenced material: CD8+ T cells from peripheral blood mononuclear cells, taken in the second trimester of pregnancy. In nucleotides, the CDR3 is TGTGCCAGCAGTTCTCCGGGACTAGCGGCCGCCGACACGCAGTATTTT. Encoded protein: CASSSPGLAAADTQYF.